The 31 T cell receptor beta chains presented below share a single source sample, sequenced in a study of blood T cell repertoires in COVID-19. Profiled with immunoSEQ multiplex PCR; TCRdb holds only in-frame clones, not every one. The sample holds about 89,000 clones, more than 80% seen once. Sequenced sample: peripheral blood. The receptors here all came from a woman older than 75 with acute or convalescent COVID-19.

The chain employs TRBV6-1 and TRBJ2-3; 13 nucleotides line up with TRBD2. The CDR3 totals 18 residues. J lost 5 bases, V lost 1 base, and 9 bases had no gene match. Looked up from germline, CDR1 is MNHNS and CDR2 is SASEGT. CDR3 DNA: TGTGCCAGCAGTGAAGGGCCACTAGCGGGAGGGCCTATAGATACGCAGTATTTT. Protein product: CASSEGPLAGGPIDTQYF.

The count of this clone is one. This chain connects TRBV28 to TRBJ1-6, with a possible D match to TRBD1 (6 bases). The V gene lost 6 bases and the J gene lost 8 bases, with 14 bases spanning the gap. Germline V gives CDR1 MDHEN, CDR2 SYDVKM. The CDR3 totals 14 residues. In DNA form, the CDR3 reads TGTGCCAGCAGGCAGGGGCCGGGTGATTCACCCCTCCACTTT. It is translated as CASRQGPGDSPLHF.

CDR3 DNA: TGTGCCAGCAGCCAAACCGACAGGCACGAGCAGTACTTC. It codes for CASSQTDRHEQYF. The chain uses TRBV11-3 and TRBJ2-7; weak D call: TRBD1 (6 bases). CDR1 is SGHNT, CDR2 YENEEA, per germline. The CDR3 has 13 amino acids. The ends were cut back, 5 bases at V and 5 bases at J, with 13 bases in the middle. Variable domain in full (rest from reference TRBV11-3 and TRBJ2-7): EAGVVQSPRYKIIEKKQPVAFWCNPISGHNTLYWYLQNLGQGPELLIRYENEEAVDDSQLPKDRFSAERLKGVDSTLKIQPAELGDSAVYLCASSQTDRHEQYFGPGTRLTVT.

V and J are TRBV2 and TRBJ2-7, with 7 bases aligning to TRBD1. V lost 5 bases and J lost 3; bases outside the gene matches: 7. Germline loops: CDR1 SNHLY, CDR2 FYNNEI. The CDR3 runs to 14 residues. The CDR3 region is CASSTNRGSYEQYF. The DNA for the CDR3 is TGTGCCAGCAGTACAAACAGGGGAAGCTACGAGCAGTACTTC.

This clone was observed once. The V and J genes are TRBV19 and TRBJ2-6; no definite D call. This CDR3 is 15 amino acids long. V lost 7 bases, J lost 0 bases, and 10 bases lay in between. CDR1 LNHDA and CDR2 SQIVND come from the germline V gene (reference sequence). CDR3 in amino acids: CASILASSGANVLTF. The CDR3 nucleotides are TGTGCCAGTATCCTCGCTAGCTCTGGGGCCAACGTCCTGACTTTC.

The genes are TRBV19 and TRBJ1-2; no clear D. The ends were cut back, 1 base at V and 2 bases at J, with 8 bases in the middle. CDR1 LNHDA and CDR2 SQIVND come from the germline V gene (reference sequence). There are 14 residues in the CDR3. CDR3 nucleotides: TGTGCCAGTAGTATAGCAGATTCAAACTATGGCTACACCTTC. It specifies CASSIADSNYGYTF.

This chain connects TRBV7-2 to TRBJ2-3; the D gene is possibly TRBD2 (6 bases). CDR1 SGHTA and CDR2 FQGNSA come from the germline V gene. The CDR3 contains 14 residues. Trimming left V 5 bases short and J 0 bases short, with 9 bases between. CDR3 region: CASSPGLSTDTQYF. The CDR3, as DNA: TGTGCCAGCAGCCCGGGACTTAGCACAGATACGCAGTATTTT.

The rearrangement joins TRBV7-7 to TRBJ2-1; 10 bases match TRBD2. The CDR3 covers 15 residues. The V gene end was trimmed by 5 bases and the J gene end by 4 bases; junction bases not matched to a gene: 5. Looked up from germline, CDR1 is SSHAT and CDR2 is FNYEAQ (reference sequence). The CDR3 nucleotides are TGTGCCAGCAGCGGAGCGGGGGGGCCGTACAATGAGCAGTTCTTC. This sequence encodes CASSGAGGPYNEQFF.

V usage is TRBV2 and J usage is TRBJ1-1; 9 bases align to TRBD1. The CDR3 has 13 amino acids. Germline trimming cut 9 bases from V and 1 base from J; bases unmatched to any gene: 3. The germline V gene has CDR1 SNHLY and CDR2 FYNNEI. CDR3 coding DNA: TGTGCCAGTGGGGGACAGGGGAACACTGAAGCTTTCTTT. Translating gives CASGGQGNTEAFF.

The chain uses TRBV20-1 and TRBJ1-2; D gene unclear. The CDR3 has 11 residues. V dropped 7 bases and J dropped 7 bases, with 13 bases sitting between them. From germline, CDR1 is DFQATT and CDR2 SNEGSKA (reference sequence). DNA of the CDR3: TGCAGTGGCGCGGGGTCGAGTGGCTACACCTTC. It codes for CSGAGSSGYTF.

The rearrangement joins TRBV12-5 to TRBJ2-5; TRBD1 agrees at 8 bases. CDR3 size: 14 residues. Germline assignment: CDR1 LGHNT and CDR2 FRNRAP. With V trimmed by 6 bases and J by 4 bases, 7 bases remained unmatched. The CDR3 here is CASGSDREVETQYF. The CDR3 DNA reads TGTGCTAGTGGCTCGGACAGGGAGGTAGAGACCCAGTACTTC.

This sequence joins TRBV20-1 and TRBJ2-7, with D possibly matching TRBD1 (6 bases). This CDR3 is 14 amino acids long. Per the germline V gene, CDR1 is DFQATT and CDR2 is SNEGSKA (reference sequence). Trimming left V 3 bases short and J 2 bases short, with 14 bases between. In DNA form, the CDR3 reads TGCAGTGCTAGTCTGGCCTCAGGGGCCTACGAGCAGTACTTC. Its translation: CSASLASGAYEQYF.

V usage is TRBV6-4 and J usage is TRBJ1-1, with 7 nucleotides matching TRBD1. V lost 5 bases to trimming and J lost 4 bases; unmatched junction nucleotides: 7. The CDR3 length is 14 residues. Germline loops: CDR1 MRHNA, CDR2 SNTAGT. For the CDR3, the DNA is TGTGCCAGCAGTCTCCAGGGGGGTAGCACTGAAGCTTTCTTT. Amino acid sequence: CASSLQGGSTEAFF.

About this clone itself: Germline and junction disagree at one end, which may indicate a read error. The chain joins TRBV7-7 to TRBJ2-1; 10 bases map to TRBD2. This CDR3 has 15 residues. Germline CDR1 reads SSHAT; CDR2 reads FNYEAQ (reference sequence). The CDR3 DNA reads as TGTGCCAGCAGCGTAGCGGGAGGTATACCCAGTGAGCAGTTCTTC. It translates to CASSVAGGIPSEQFF.

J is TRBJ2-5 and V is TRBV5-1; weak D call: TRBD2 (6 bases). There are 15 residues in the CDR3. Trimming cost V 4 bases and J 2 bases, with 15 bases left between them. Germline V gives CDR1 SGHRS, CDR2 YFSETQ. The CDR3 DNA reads TGCGCCAGCAGCCGATACCAGGGACTTCAAGAGACCCAGTACTTC. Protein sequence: CASSRYQGLQETQYF.

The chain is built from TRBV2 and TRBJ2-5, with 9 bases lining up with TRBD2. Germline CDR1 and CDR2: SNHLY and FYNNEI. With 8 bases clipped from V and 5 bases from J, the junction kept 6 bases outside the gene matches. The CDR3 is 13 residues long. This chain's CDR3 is CASVASGTETQYF. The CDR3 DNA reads TGTGCCAGCGTGGCTAGCGGGACTGAGACCCAGTACTTC.

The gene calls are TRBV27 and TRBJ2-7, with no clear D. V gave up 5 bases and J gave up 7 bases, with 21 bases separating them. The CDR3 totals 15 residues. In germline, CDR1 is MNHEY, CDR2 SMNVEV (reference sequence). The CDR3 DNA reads TGTGCCAGCAGTAACACCGGCTTCCGAGGTAGGGAGCAGTACTTC. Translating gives CASSNTGFRGREQYF.

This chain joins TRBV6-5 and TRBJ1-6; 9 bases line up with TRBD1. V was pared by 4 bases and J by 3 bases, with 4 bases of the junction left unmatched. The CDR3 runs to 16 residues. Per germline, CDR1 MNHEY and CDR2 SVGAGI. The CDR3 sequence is CASSFDRGGYNSPLHF. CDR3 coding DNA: TGTGCCAGCAGTTTCGACAGGGGGGGCTATAATTCACCCCTCCACTTT.

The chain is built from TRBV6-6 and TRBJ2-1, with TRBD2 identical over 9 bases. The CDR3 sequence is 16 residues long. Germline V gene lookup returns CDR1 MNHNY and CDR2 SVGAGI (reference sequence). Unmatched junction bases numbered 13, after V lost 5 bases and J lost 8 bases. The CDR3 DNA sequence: TGTGCCAGCAGTCCCCTAGATAGCGGGAGTCGCCATGAGCAGTTCTTC. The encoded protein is CASSPLDSGSRHEQFF.

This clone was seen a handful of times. The CDR3 region has the DNA TGTGCCACCAGCGGCCAAGCTAGGGGTAATGAGCAGTTCTTC. This gives the protein CATSGQARGNEQFF. The rearrangement links TRBV15 to TRBJ2-1; D might be TRBD1 (5 bases). The CDR3 is 14 amino acids. V dropped 5 bases and J dropped 7 bases, with 15 bases sitting between them. Germline V gene lookup returns CDR1 LNHNV and CDR2 YYDKDF (reference sequence).

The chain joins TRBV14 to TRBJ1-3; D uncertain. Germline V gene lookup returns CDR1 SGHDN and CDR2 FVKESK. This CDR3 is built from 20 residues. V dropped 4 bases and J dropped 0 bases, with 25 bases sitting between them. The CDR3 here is CASSPQARSATRLSGNTIYF. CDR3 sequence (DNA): TGTGCCAGCAGCCCTCAAGCTCGAAGCGCAACGAGACTCTCTGGAAACACCATATATTTT.

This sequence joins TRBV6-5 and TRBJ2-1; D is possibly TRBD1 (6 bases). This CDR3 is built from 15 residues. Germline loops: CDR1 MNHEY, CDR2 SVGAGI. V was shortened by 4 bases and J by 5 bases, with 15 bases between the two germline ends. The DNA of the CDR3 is TGTGCCAGCAGTTGGGCAGGCAGGGGAGACAATGAGCAGTTCTTC. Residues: CASSWAGRGDNEQFF.

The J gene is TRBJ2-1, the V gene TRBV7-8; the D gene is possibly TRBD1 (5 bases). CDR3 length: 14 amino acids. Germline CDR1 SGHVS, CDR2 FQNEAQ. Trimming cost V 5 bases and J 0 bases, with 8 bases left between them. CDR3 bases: TGTGCCAGCAGCCCTGGGGCCTCCTACAATGAGCAGTTCTTC. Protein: CASSPGASYNEQFF.

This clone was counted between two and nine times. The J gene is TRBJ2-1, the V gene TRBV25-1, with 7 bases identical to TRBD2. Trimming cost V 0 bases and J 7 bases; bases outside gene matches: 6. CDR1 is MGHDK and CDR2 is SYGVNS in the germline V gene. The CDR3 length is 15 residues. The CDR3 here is CASSEYGGSFNEQFF. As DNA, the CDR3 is TGTGCCAGCAGTGAATACGGCGGGAGCTTTAATGAGCAGTTCTTC.

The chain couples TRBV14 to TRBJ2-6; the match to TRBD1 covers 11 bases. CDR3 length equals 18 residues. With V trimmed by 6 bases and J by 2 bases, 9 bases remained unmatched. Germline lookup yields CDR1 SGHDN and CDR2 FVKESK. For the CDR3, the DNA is TGTGCCAGCAGACCCGGGACAGGGGGACTTCCTGGGGCCAACGTCCTGACTTTC. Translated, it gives CASRPGTGGLPGANVLTF. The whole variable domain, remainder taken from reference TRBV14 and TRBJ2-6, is EAGVTQFPSHSVIEKGQTVTLRCDPISGHDNLYWYRRVMGKEIKFLLHFVKESKQDESGMPNNRFLAERTGGTYSTLKVQPAELEDSGVYFCASRPGTGGLPGANVLTFGAGSRLTVL.

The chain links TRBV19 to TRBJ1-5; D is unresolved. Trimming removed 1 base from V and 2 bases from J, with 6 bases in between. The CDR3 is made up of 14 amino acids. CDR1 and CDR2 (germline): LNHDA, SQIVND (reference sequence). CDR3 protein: CASSIAFRNQPQHF. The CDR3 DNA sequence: TGTGCCAGTAGTATAGCCTTTCGCAATCAGCCCCAGCATTTT.

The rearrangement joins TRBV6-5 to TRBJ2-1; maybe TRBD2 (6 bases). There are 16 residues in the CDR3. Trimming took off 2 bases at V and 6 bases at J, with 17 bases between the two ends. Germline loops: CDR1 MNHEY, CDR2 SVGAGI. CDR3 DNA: TGTGCCAGCAGTTACGTCGGGAGAAGGGTAGGCAATGAGCAGTTCTTC. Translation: CASSYVGRRVGNEQFF.

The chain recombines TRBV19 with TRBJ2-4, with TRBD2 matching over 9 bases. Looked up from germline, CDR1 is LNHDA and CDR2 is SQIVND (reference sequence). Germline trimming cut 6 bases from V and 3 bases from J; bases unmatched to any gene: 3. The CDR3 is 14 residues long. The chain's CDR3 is CASRASGVKNIQYF. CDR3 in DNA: TGTGCCAGTAGGGCTAGCGGGGTCAAAAACATTCAGTACTTC.

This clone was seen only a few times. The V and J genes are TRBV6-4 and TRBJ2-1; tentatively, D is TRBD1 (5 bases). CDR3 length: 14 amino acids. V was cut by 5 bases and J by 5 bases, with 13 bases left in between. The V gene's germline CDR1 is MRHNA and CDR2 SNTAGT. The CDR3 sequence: CASSQGAENNEQFF. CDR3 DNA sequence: TGTGCCAGCAGTCAGGGTGCCGAAAACAATGAGCAGTTCTTC.

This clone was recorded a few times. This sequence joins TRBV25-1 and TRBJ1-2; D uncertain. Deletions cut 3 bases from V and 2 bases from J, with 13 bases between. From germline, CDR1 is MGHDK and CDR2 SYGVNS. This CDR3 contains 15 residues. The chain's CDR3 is CASSDFPGRNYGYTF. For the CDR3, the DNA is TGTGCCAGCAGTGATTTCCCGGGGAGAAACTATGGCTACACCTTC.

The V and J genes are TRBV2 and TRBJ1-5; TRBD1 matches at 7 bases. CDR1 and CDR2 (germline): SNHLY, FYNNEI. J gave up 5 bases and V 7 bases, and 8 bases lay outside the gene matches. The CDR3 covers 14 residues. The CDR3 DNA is TGTGCCAGCACCGTTGACAGGGTTTATCAGCCCCAGCATTTT. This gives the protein CASTVDRVYQPQHF.